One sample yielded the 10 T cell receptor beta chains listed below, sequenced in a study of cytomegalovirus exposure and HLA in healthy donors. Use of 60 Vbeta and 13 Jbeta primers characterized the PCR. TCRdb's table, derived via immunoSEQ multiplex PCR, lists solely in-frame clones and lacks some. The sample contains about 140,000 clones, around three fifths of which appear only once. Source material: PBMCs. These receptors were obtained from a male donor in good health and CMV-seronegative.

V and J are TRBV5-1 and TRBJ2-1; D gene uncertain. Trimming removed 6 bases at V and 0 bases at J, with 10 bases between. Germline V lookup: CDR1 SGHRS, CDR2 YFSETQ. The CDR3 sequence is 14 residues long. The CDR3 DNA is TGCGCCAGCACCCCGGGTCCCTCCTACAATGAGCAGTTCTTC. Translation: CASTPGPSYNEQFF.

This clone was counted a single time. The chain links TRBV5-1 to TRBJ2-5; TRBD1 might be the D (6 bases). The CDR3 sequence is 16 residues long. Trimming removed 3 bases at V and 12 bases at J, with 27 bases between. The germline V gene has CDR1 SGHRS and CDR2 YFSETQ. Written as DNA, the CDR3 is TGCGCCAGCAGCTCCCTCCTTGGGGGTGACTCCGGGACAAAGTACTTC. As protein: CASSSLLGGDSGTKYF.

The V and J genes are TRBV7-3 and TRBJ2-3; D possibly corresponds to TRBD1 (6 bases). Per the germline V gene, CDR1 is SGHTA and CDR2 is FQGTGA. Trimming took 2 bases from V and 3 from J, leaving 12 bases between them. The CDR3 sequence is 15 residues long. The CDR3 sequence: CASSLDRTVTDTQYF. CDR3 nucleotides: TGTGCCAGCAGCTTAGACAGGACCGTTACAGATACGCAGTATTTT.

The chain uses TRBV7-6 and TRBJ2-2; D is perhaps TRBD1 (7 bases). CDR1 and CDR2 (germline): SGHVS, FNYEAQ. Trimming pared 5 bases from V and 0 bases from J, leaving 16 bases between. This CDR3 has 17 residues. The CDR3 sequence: CASSRRQGGTNTGELFF. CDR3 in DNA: TGTGCCAGCAGCAGACGACAGGGAGGTACGAACACCGGGGAGCTGTTTTTT.

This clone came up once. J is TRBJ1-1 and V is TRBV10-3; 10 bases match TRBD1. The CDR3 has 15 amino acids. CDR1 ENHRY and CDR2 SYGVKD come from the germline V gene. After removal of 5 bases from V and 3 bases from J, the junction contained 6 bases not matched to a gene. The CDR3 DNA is TGTGCCATCAGTCCGGGACAGGGGCTTCACACTGAAGCTTTCTTT. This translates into CAISPGQGLHTEAFF.

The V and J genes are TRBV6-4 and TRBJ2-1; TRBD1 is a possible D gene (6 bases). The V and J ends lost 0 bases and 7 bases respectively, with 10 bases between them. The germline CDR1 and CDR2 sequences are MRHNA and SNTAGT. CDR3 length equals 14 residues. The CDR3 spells CASSDSERGNEQFF. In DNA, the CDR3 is TGTGCCAGCAGTGACTCAGAAAGGGGGAATGAGCAGTTCTTC.

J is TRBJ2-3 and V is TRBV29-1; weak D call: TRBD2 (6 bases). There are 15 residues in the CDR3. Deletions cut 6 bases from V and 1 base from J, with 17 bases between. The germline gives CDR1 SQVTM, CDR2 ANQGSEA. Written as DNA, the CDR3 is TGCAGCGTGGGGGTGATGGGGGGAGGCACAGATACGCAGTATTTT. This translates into CSVGVMGGGTDTQYF.

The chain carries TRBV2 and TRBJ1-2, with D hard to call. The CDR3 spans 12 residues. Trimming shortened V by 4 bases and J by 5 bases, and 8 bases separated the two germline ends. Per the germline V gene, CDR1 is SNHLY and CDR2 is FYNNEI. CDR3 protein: CASSGTGYGYTF. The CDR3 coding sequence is TGTGCCAGCAGTGGTACGGGATATGGCTACACCTTC.

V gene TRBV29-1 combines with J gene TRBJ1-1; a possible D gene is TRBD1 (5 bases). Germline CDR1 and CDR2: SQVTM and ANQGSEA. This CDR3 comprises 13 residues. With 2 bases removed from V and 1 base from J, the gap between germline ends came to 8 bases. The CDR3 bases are TGCAGCGTTGAAAGACAGCCGAACACTGAAGCTTTCTTT. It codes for CSVERQPNTEAFF.

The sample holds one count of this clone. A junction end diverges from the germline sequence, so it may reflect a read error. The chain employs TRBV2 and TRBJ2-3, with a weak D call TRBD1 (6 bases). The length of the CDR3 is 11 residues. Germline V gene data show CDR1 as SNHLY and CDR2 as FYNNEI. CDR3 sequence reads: CASSESSGAVF. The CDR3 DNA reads TGTGCCAGCAGTGAATCGTCAGGGGCGGTTTTT.